This passage covers 17 T cell receptor beta chains from one sample sequenced in a study of blood T cell repertoires in COVID-19. Libraries were prepared by immunoSEQ multiplex PCR; TCRdb keeps only in-frame clonotypes and omits some of them. The sample consists of under 250,000 clones, roughly four fifths of them appearing once. The sample consisted of PBMCs or T cells enriched from blood (not recorded which). These receptors all come from a middle-aged woman who had been exposed to COVID-19.

The V call is TRBV15, the J call TRBJ1-6; D not certain. The V end lost 1 base, the J end lost 7 bases, and 11 bases lay between the germline ends. Germline CDR1 reads LNHNV; CDR2 reads YYDKDF (reference sequence). The CDR3 totals 15 residues. The CDR3 region is CATSRGSELNSPLHF. The DNA for the CDR3 is TGTGCCACCAGCAGAGGAAGTGAACTGAATTCACCCCTCCACTTT.

A single count supports this clone. The chain carries TRBV6-5 and TRBJ1-1; TRBD1 matches at 8 bases. The CDR3 spans 15 residues. The J segment lost 1 base and the V segment lost 7 bases, leaving 8 bases of the junction unmatched. The germline V gene has CDR1 MNHEY and CDR2 SVGAGI. The CDR3 DNA follows: TGTGCCAGCATTCCAGGGGGCGCAGGGAACACTGAAGCTTTCTTT. Translating gives CASIPGGAGNTEAFF.

This chain joins TRBV9 and TRBJ2-1; 9 bases line up with TRBD2. V gave up 0 bases and J gave up 9 bases; unmatched junction bases: 10. Germline V gene lookup returns CDR1 SGDLS and CDR2 YYNGEE. The CDR3 loop spans 16 amino acids. Here the CDR3 reads CASSVEAGGAGGEQFF. The DNA for the CDR3 is TGTGCCAGCAGCGTAGAGGCGGGGGGGGCCGGCGGTGAGCAGTTCTTC. Based on the CDR3 plus reference TRBV9 and TRBJ2-1, the full variable domain is DSGVTQTPKHLITATGQRVTLRCSPRSGDLSVYWYQQSLDQGLQFLIQYYNGEERAKGNILERFSAQQFPDLHSELNLSSLELGDSALYFCASSVEAGGAGGEQFFGPGTRLTVL.

This clone was seen only a few times. The chain has TRBV5-1 and TRBJ1-1; unclear D gene. Germline V lookup: CDR1 SGHRS, CDR2 YFSETQ. This CDR3 comprises 13 residues. V gave up 7 bases and J gave up 0 bases, with 10 bases separating them. This chain's CDR3 is CASGNELNTEAFF. The CDR3 region has the DNA TGCGCCAGCGGCAACGAACTGAACACTGAAGCTTTCTTT.

The chain employs TRBV6-6 and TRBJ2-5; 11 bases map to TRBD2. The CDR3 consists of 16 residues. The ends lost 4 bases at V and 2 bases at J; junction bases unmatched: 6. Germline V gene lookup returns CDR1 MNHNY and CDR2 SVGAGI (reference sequence). The CDR3 loop is CASSLQGLAVQETQYF. CDR3 DNA sequence: TGTGCCAGCAGTTTACAGGGACTAGCGGTTCAAGAGACCCAGTACTTC.

CDR3 DNA sequence: TGTGCCAGCAGCTTGGAAACGGGGTACTATGGCTACACCTTC. Its protein is CASSLETGYYGYTF. The rearrangement uses TRBV5-4 and TRBJ1-2; unclear D gene. CDR3 length: 14 amino acids. Germline loops: CDR1 SGHNT, CDR2 YYREEE (reference sequence). The V and J ends lost 0 bases and 3 bases respectively, with 9 bases between them.

The genes are TRBV4-1 and TRBJ2-3; TRBD1 matches at 7 bases. The CDR3 runs 14 residues. Trimming removed 2 bases from V and 3 bases from J; junction bases left unmatched: 2. Looked up from germline, CDR1 is MGHRA and CDR2 is YSYEKL. The CDR3 DNA reads as TGCGCCAGCAGCCAAAGACAGGGAACAGATACGCAGTATTTT. It encodes CASSQRQGTDTQYF.

At least ten counts were recorded for this clone. CDR3: CASSLRIAGGPTDTQYF. The CDR3 DNA sequence: TGTGCCAGCAGCTTAAGAATAGCGGGGGGACCCACAGATACGCAGTATTTT. This rearrangement joins TRBV7-3 to TRBJ2-3; TRBD2 matches 10 bases. Germline trimming cut 1 base from V and 2 bases from J; bases unmatched to any gene: 6. The germline gives CDR1 SGHTA, CDR2 FQGTGA. The CDR3 sequence is 17 residues long.

This clone has a single count. The chain joins TRBV7-8 to TRBJ1-2; no definite D call. V lost 4 bases to trimming and J lost 5 bases, with 11 bases between them. The CDR3 extends over 13 amino acids. Germline CDR1 is SGHVS and CDR2 is FQNEAQ. CDR3 protein: CASSWRQEYGYTF. The CDR3 DNA is TGTGCCAGCAGCTGGCGTCAGGAATATGGCTACACCTTC.

This clone was seen a single time. V and J are TRBV5-6 and TRBJ1-1; TRBD1 agrees at 10 bases. The CDR3 contains 16 residues. V was pared by 4 bases and J by 0 bases, with 6 bases of the junction left unmatched. Germline V gives CDR1 SGHDT, CDR2 YYEEEE. The CDR3 is CASSPGTGALNTEAFF. CDR3 nucleotide sequence: TGTGCCAGCAGCCCTGGGACAGGGGCATTGAACACTGAAGCTTTCTTT.

The chain employs TRBV29-1 and TRBJ1-4; D may be TRBD1 (6 bases). The CDR3 totals 13 residues. The V gene lost 2 bases and the J gene lost 5 bases, with 9 bases spanning the gap. Germline assignment: CDR1 SQVTM and CDR2 ANQGSEA. Here the CDR3 reads CSVESDRNEKLFF. DNA of the CDR3: TGCAGCGTTGAAAGTGACAGGAATGAAAAACTGTTTTTT.

The chain carries TRBV9 and TRBJ2-3, with 8 bases identical to TRBD1. Trimming removed 4 bases from V and 0 bases from J; junction bases left unmatched: 4. This CDR3 spans 15 amino acids. Germline V lookup: CDR1 SGDLS, CDR2 YYNGEE. The CDR3 bases are TGTGCCAGCAGCACCCGGACAGGGAGCACAGATACGCAGTATTTT. This sequence encodes CASSTRTGSTDTQYF.

This clone came up many times. The chain links TRBV19 to TRBJ1-6; tentative D call: TRBD1 (5 bases). The germline CDR1 and CDR2 sequences are LNHDA and SQIVND (reference sequence). The CDR3 runs 16 residues. The V gene lost 6 bases and the J gene lost 2 bases, with 14 bases spanning the gap. CDR3 residues: CASSSQEGTYNSPLHF. CDR3 coding DNA: TGTGCCAGTAGCTCACAGGAGGGCACCTATAATTCACCCCTCCACTTT.

The CDR3 region is CASTNTGPNSPLHF. The CDR3 coding sequence is TGTGCCAGTACAAACACGGGTCCCAATTCACCCCTCCACTTT. The chain links TRBV19 to TRBJ1-6; D is unresolved. Trimming stripped 7 bases from V and 7 bases from J, with 14 bases between. Per germline, CDR1 LNHDA and CDR2 SQIVND (reference sequence). The CDR3 extends over 14 amino acids.

This chain connects TRBV19 to TRBJ2-1; TRBD2 agrees at 8 bases. CDR3 length: 15 residues. Germline CDR1 reads LNHDA; CDR2 reads SQIVND (reference sequence). The junction had 3 bases not matched to a gene; V was cut back by 2 bases and J by 3 bases. The CDR3 loop is CASSIIAGNYNEQFF. The CDR3 region has the DNA TGTGCCAGTAGTATAATAGCGGGAAACTACAATGAGCAGTTCTTC.

This clone was recorded a few times. The J gene is TRBJ2-3, the V gene TRBV14; D is undetermined. CDR3 length equals 19 residues. Germline V CDR1 and CDR2: SGHDN, FVKESK. The V end lost 1 base, the J end lost 0 bases, and 20 bases lay between the germline ends. The DNA of the CDR3 is TGTGCCAGCAGCCAAGTCTTCGCGATGGTACAGTCTAGCACAGATACGCAGTATTTT. Protein: CASSQVFAMVQSSTDTQYF.

This CDR3 reads CASSVLAGVNTDTQYF. The CDR3 nucleotides are TGTGCCAGCAGCGTACTAGCGGGGGTGAACACAGATACGCAGTATTTT. V and J are TRBV9 and TRBJ2-3; 10 bases map to TRBD2. The V gene end was trimmed by 1 base and the J gene end by 2 bases; junction bases not matched to a gene: 4. The germline V gene encodes CDR1 SGDLS and CDR2 YYNGEE. The CDR3 has 16 amino acids.